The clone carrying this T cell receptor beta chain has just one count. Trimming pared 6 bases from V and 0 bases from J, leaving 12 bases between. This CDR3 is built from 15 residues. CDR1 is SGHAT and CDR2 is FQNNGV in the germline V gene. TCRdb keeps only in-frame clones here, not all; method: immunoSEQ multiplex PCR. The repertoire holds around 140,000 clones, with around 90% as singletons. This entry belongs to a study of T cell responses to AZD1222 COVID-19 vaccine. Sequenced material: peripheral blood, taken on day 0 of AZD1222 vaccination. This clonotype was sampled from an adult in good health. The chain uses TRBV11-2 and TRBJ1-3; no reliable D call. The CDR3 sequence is CASRPVRNSGNTIYF. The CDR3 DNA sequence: TGTGCCAGCAGGCCCGTCAGAAACTCTGGAAACACCATATATTTT.